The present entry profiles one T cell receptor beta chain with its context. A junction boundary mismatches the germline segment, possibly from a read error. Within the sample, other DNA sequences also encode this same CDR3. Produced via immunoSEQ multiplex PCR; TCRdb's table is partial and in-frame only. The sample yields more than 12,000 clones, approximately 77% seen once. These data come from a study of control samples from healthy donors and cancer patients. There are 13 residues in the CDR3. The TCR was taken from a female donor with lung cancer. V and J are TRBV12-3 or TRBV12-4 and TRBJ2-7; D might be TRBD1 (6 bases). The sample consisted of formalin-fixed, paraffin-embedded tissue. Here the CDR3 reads CASSHPFGGEQYF. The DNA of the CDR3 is TGTGCCAGCAGCCACCCCTTTGGGGGCGAGCAGTATTTC.